Listed here are 31 T cell receptor beta chains from one sample, sequenced in a study of cytomegalovirus exposure and HLA in healthy donors. PCR employed 60 Vbeta and 13 Jbeta primers. Generated by immunoSEQ multiplex PCR, the TCRdb table keeps only in-frame clones and is missing some. The table records 180,000 or so clones, around 75% of them present only once. Sequencing used PBMCs. The receptor set was obtained from a male donor in good health and CMV-seronegative.

Within the sample, this clone is medium-sized. V usage is TRBV19 and J usage is TRBJ2-3; D is perhaps TRBD2 (6 bases). CDR1 is LNHDA, CDR2 SQIVND, per germline (reference sequence). The CDR3 is 14 amino acids. V shed 9 bases and J shed 3 bases, with 16 bases lying between them. DNA of the CDR3: TGTGCCAGGCGGACTACCGGTCGAACAGATACGCAGTATTTT. Its translation is CARRTTGRTDTQYF.

This rearrangement joins TRBV27 to TRBJ2-3, with 7 bases aligning to TRBD2. Germline loops: CDR1 MNHEY, CDR2 SMNVEV (reference sequence). V was clipped by 5 bases and J by 5 bases; unmatched bases: 7. The CDR3 is 14 residues long. CDR3 bases: TGTGCCAGCAGTCCCCGGCGGGAGTTAGATACGCAGTATTTT. Amino acids: CASSPRRELDTQYF.

The V gene is TRBV28, the J gene TRBJ1-2, with 7 bases that match TRBD1. Looked up from germline, CDR1 is MDHEN and CDR2 is SYDVKM. J was trimmed by 4 bases and V by 6 bases; bases with no gene match: 8. CDR3 length: 14 amino acids. The CDR3 DNA reads as TGTGCCAGCAGCCCGCTGTGGGACAGCTATGGCTACACCTTC. It is translated as CASSPLWDSYGYTF.

The chain joins TRBV12-5 to TRBJ1-1; no firm D call. The germline V and J ends were trimmed by 4 bases and 11 bases, with 14 bases remaining between them. The CDR3 is 12 amino acids. Germline V lookup: CDR1 LGHNT, CDR2 FRNRAP. Here the CDR3 reads CASGSESALAFF. CDR3 nucleotides: TGTGCTAGTGGTTCGGAATCAGCGTTGGCTTTCTTT.

This rearrangement joins TRBV6-5 to TRBJ1-2; no definite D call. V was trimmed by 0 bases and J by 4 bases, leaving 9 bases between them. The CDR3 is 14 residues long. Per the germline V gene, CDR1 is MNHEY and CDR2 is SVGAGI. Here the CDR3 DNA reads TGTGCCAGCAGTTACTCGGTCAGATCCTATGGCTACACCTTC. Protein: CASSYSVRSYGYTF.

Points on this clone: The junction does not match germline at one end; this may be a read error. The V gene is TRBV28, the J gene TRBJ1-2; 7 nucleotides match TRBD1. Germline assignment: CDR1 MDHEN and CDR2 SYDVKM. This CDR3 has 13 residues. CDR3 in amino acids: CASSYYRRTGLFF. DNA of the CDR3: TGTGCCAGCAGTTATTACCGCCGGACAGGACTCTTCTTC.

V and J are TRBV19 and TRBJ2-1, with TRBD2 matching over 7 bases. The V gene's germline CDR1 is LNHDA and CDR2 SQIVND (reference sequence). This CDR3 contains 16 residues. V lost 6 bases to trimming and J lost 3 bases; unmatched junction nucleotides: 11. Written as DNA, the CDR3 is TGTGCCAGTAGGCCGGGGGAGAGCGGGATCTACAATGAGCAGTTCTTC. This gives the protein CASRPGESGIYNEQFF.

This clone was counted between two and nine times. J is TRBJ2-7 and V is TRBV7-2; D unresolved. CDR1 SGHTA and CDR2 FQGNSA come from the germline V gene. Trimming removed 5 bases at V and 4 bases at J, with 12 bases between. This CDR3 has 13 amino acids. CDR3 sequence (DNA): TGTGCCAGCAGCACCCACCCAGCGTACGAGCAGTACTTC. Its protein product is CASSTHPAYEQYF.

This clone has just one count. V usage is TRBV7-3 and J usage is TRBJ2-3; TRBD2 is a possible D gene (5 bases). V lost 1 base and J 0 bases, leaving 11 bases between the germline ends. CDR1 is SGHTA, CDR2 FQGTGA, per germline. The CDR3 contains 16 residues. Written as DNA, the CDR3 is TGTGCCAGCAGCTTAAGGTCGGGAACTAGCACAGATACGCAGTATTTT. Its translation is CASSLRSGTSTDTQYF.

The chain joins TRBV5-1 to TRBJ1-4; 9 bases match TRBD1. This CDR3 has 16 residues. After removal of 4 bases from V and 5 bases from J, the junction contained 9 bases not matched to a gene. Germline CDR1 is SGHRS and CDR2 is YFSETQ. For the CDR3, the DNA is TGCGCCAGCAGCAGGTCGGGACAGGGTTACAATGAAAAACTGTTTTTT. Translating gives CASSRSGQGYNEKLFF.

The J gene is TRBJ1-2, the V gene TRBV5-8, with a tentative D call TRBD1 (6 bases). This CDR3 has 14 residues. Germline assignment: CDR1 SGHTS and CDR2 YDEGEE. Trimming shortened V by 0 bases and J by 4 bases, and 10 bases separated the two germline ends. The CDR3 loop is CASSLVRGFYGYTF. CDR3 coding DNA: TGTGCCAGCAGCTTGGTCAGGGGTTTCTATGGCTACACCTTC.

This chain uses TRBV19 with TRBJ1-1; a possible D gene is TRBD1 (5 bases). The CDR3 loop spans 13 amino acids. The germline gives CDR1 LNHDA, CDR2 SQIVND (reference sequence). V shed 5 bases and J shed 1 base, with 8 bases lying between them. The CDR3 region is CASSPQGNTEAFF. In DNA form, the CDR3 reads TGTGCCAGTAGTCCCCAGGGGAACACTGAAGCTTTCTTT.

The chain joins TRBV6-5 to TRBJ2-7; 8 bases align to TRBD1. V was pared by 2 bases and J by 3 bases, with 6 bases of the junction left unmatched. The CDR3 spans 15 residues. Looked up from germline, CDR1 is MNHEY and CDR2 is SVGAGI. The CDR3 loop is CASSYGTGNIYEQYF. For the CDR3, the DNA is TGTGCCAGCAGTTACGGGACAGGAAATATCTACGAGCAGTACTTC.

The rearrangement joins TRBV25-1 to TRBJ2-1; the match to TRBD2 covers 7 bases. Germline lookup yields CDR1 MGHDK and CDR2 SYGVNS. V lost 4 bases, J lost 4 bases, and 1 base stayed unmatched. This CDR3 region has 13 residues. In nucleotides, the CDR3 is TGTGCCAGCAGTGTCGGGGGGTACAATGAGCAGTTCTTC. Its protein is CASSVGGYNEQFF.

This clone has a single count. The rearrangement links TRBV15 to TRBJ2-5; unclear D gene. V was shortened by 1 base and J by 5 bases, with 5 bases between the two germline ends. Germline CDR1 is LNHNV and CDR2 is YYDKDF (reference sequence). The CDR3 has 12 amino acids. The CDR3 protein is CATSRGRETQYF. The CDR3 DNA follows: TGTGCCACCAGCAGAGGTCGGGAGACCCAGTACTTC.

The rearrangement joins TRBV6-5 to TRBJ2-1, with 7 bases identical to TRBD2. CDR3 length: 16 residues. V shed 0 bases and J 4 bases; nucleotides not matched to a gene: 6. CDR1 and CDR2 from the germline V gene are MNHEY and SVGAGI. CDR3 amino acids: CASSYSGASGYNEQFF. The DNA for the CDR3 is TGTGCCAGCAGTTACTCTGGGGCTAGCGGATACAATGAGCAGTTCTTC.

V is TRBV11-2 and J is TRBJ2-5; 9 bases are a match to TRBD1. This CDR3 has 15 amino acids. The germline gives CDR1 SGHAT, CDR2 FQNNGV. The trim removed 5 bases at V and 4 bases at J, leaving 8 bases unmatched. This CDR3 reads CASSTYRGLGETQYF. As DNA, the CDR3 is TGTGCCAGCAGCACTTACAGGGGGCTGGGAGAGACCCAGTACTTC.

The CDR3 nucleotides are TGTGCCAGCAGCACCCAGGGTTCGACCTATGGCTACACCTTC. Protein: CASSTQGSTYGYTF. The J gene is TRBJ1-2, the V gene TRBV7-9, with a weak D call TRBD1 (5 bases). Trimming stripped 5 bases from V and 4 bases from J, with 14 bases between. Germline loops: CDR1 SEHNR, CDR2 FQNEAQ (reference sequence). The CDR3 consists of 14 residues.

This rearrangement joins TRBV6-5 to TRBJ1-1; a weak D match, TRBD1 (6 bases). This CDR3 has 14 amino acids. CDR1 and CDR2 from the germline V gene are MNHEY and SVGAGI. V was pared by 6 bases and J by 10 bases, with 21 bases between. The CDR3 DNA reads TGTGCCAGCAGCAGCTTCGGGGGGGGAGGGGGAGCTTTCTTT. Translated: CASSSFGGGGGAFF.

The J gene is TRBJ2-6, the V gene TRBV19; D call uncertain. The CDR3 is 16 residues long. CDR1 and CDR2 (germline): LNHDA, SQIVND (reference sequence). Trimming shortened V by 7 bases and J by 0 bases, and 13 bases separated the two germline ends. For the CDR3, the DNA is TGTGCCAGTAAATTCAGTACATACTCTGGGGCCAACGTCCTGACTTTC. This sequence encodes CASKFSTYSGANVLTF.

The chain is built from TRBV6-5 and TRBJ2-4, with a possible D match to TRBD1 (6 bases). V shed 2 bases and J shed 5 bases, with 13 bases lying between them. There are 15 residues in the CDR3. Germline V gene sequence: CDR1 MNHEY, CDR2 SVGAGI. CDR3 region: CASSYALTGQNIQYF. As DNA, the CDR3 is TGTGCCAGCAGTTACGCACTGACAGGTCAAAACATTCAGTACTTC.

The CDR3 bases are TGTGCCAGCAGCAAAAACAGGGATAGCAATCAGCCCCAGCATTTT. Residues: CASSKNRDSNQPQHF. The V and J genes are TRBV6-1 and TRBJ1-5, with D possibly being TRBD1 (6 bases). The V end lost 6 bases, the J end lost 0 bases, and 12 bases lay between the germline ends. The CDR3 sequence is 15 residues long. Germline V gene lookup returns CDR1 MNHNS and CDR2 SASEGT.

This rearrangement joins TRBV11-3 to TRBJ2-1; 8 bases line up with TRBD2. The germline V gene has CDR1 SGHNT and CDR2 YENEEA. J lost 6 bases, V lost 2 bases, and 6 bases had no gene match. CDR3 length: 15 residues. CDR3 sequence (DNA): TGTGCCAGCAGCTTAAGGAGCGGGAGCGGCAATGAGCAGTTCTTC. It codes for CASSLRSGSGNEQFF.

The J gene is TRBJ1-5, the V gene TRBV9; D uncertain. CDR1 and CDR2 from the germline V gene are SGDLS and YYNGEE. The CDR3 loop spans 14 amino acids. Trimming took 1 base from V and 4 from J, leaving 9 bases between them. CDR3 amino acids: CASSVSGSNQPQHF. CDR3 DNA: TGTGCCAGCAGCGTATCAGGTTCTAATCAGCCCCAGCATTTT.

The chain joins TRBV19 to TRBJ1-5, with D unresolved. The germline V gene has CDR1 LNHDA and CDR2 SQIVND (reference sequence). CDR3 length: 13 amino acids. Trimming shortened V by 0 bases and J by 6 bases, and 6 bases separated the two germline ends. CDR3: CASSIEGSQPQHF. CDR3 DNA sequence: TGTGCCAGTAGTATAGAGGGGAGTCAGCCCCAGCATTTT.

The chain has TRBV29-1 and TRBJ1-1, with TRBD1 identical over 9 bases. Germline CDR1 SQVTM, CDR2 ANQGSEA. This CDR3 is 16 amino acids long. With 7 bases clipped from V and 0 bases from J, the junction kept 12 bases outside the gene matches. The CDR3 sequence is CSEMTGGYSMNTEAFF. In nucleotides, the CDR3 is TGCAGCGAGATGACAGGGGGATACAGTATGAACACTGAAGCTTTCTTT.

The chain couples TRBV9 to TRBJ1-5; D ambiguous. V lost 3 bases, J lost 4 bases, and 11 bases lay in between. CDR3 length: 14 amino acids. Per the germline V gene, CDR1 is SGDLS and CDR2 is YYNGEE. In DNA, the CDR3 is TGTGCCAGCAGCGAGACGACGGGTAATCAGCCCCAGCATTTT. Residues: CASSETTGNQPQHF.

The V and J genes are TRBV19 and TRBJ2-1; 8 bases align to TRBD2. This CDR3 comprises 13 residues. The germline V gene has CDR1 LNHDA and CDR2 SQIVND (reference sequence). With 11 bases clipped from V and 8 bases from J, the junction kept 11 bases outside the gene matches. The CDR3 protein is CAASMAGGDEQFF. The CDR3 DNA is TGTGCCGCCAGTATGGCGGGGGGCGATGAGCAGTTCTTC.

The chain's CDR3 is CASSINRQLQETQYF. The CDR3 bases are TGTGCCAGTAGTATAAACAGGCAACTACAAGAGACCCAGTACTTC. This chain joins TRBV19 and TRBJ2-5, with D perhaps TRBD1 (5 bases). The CDR3 has 15 residues. The V end was cut by 2 bases, the J end by 2 bases, with 12 bases between. Germline V lookup: CDR1 LNHDA, CDR2 SQIVND (reference sequence).

This clone was detected only once. The chain carries TRBV2 and TRBJ1-2, with D hard to call. V lost 6 bases and J lost 4, with 15 bases in between. The CDR3 totals 14 residues. Germline assignment: CDR1 SNHLY and CDR2 FYNNEI. DNA of the CDR3: TGTGCCAGCAGGGCCGGAGCCCTGGGCTATGGCTACACCTTC. This sequence encodes CASRAGALGYGYTF.

The chain combines TRBV6-5 with TRBJ1-5; 7 bases line up with TRBD1. CDR3 size: 15 residues. The germline V gene encodes CDR1 MNHEY and CDR2 SVGAGI. V dropped 7 bases and J dropped 7; count of bases not matched to a gene: 13. DNA for the CDR3: TGTGCCAGCAAGACCTATAAGGGGGCTGGACAGCCCCAGCATTTT. It codes for CASKTYKGAGQPQHF.